The 22 T cell receptor beta chains in this list originate from one sample, sequenced in a study of shared clonotypes between healthy human individuals. Using immunoSEQ multiplex PCR, the repertoire was profiled, and TCRdb retains in-frame clones only, with some absent. Of roughly 1,000,000 clones in the sample, roughly 74% were seen once. Sequencing was done on a sample of memory CD4+ T cells from PBMCs. Subset: CD45RA-negative fraction. The receptor source for this set is a man between 18 and 29 years old in good health. Some clones in this sample may be carry-over from other donors' samples.

The chain has TRBV28 and TRBJ2-5; tentatively, D is TRBD1 (5 bases). V was trimmed by 3 bases and J by 5 bases, leaving 19 bases between them. There are 16 residues in the CDR3. The germline V gene encodes CDR1 MDHEN and CDR2 SYDVKM. CDR3 in amino acids: CASSLGLTRGLETQYF. The DNA for the CDR3 is TGTGCCAGCAGTTTGGGGCTTACAAGGGGTCTGGAGACCCAGTACTTC.

The table lists this clone with a count of one. The same CDR3 arises from other DNA sequences in this sample as well. The chain employs TRBV30 and TRBJ2-3; D call uncertain. Trimming cost V 0 bases and J 1 base, with 5 bases left between them. CDR1 and CDR2 (germline): GTSNPN, SVGIG (reference sequence). This CDR3 spans 13 amino acids. The CDR3 spells CAWSVLGTDTQYF. The CDR3 DNA reads as TGTGCCTGGAGTGTACTCGGCACAGATACGCAGTATTTT.

The gene calls are TRBV7-6 and TRBJ1-2; no definite D call. CDR1 is SGHVS, CDR2 FNYEAQ, per germline. The CDR3 is 14 amino acids. The germline V and J ends were trimmed by 1 base and 8 bases, with 14 bases remaining between them. The CDR3 nucleotides read TGTGCCAGCAGCTTAGGGCAATCCGCTGGAGGCTACACCTTC. Its translation is CASSLGQSAGGYTF.

This chain links TRBV7-9 with TRBJ1-4; 8 nucleotides match TRBD1. This CDR3 is built from 15 residues. Losses at the gene ends were 5 bases for V and 4 bases for J; bases not matched to a gene: 6. The germline V gene encodes CDR1 SEHNR and CDR2 FQNEAQ (reference sequence). The CDR3 DNA reads TGTGCCAGCAGCCCGAGGGACAGGAATAATGAAAAACTGTTTTTT. Translated, it gives CASSPRDRNNEKLFF.

The V gene is TRBV5-8, the J gene TRBJ1-5; 7 nucleotides line up with TRBD1. After removal of 4 bases from V and 0 bases from J, the junction contained 4 bases not matched to a gene. The CDR3 contains 15 residues. Germline-derived CDR1 and CDR2 are SGHTS and YDEGEE. CDR3 residues: CASSGTADSNQPQHF. CDR3 nucleotide sequence: TGTGCCAGCAGCGGGACAGCCGATAGCAATCAGCCCCAGCATTTT.

The chain links TRBV2 to TRBJ2-5; no definite D call. The V and J ends lost 2 bases and 5 bases respectively, with 6 bases between them. The CDR3 loop spans 12 amino acids. Germline V gene data show CDR1 as SNHLY and CDR2 as FYNNEI. The CDR3 DNA sequence: TGTGCCAGCAGTGAAATCCTCGAGACCCAGTACTTC. As protein: CASSEILETQYF.

This chain connects TRBV10-3 to TRBJ2-2; 10 nucleotides align to TRBD1. The length of the CDR3 is 15 residues. Germline CDR1 reads ENHRY; CDR2 reads SYGVKD. Trimming cost V 4 bases and J 4 bases; bases outside gene matches: 3. The CDR3 loop is CAISGRQGATGELFF. CDR3 sequence (DNA): TGTGCCATCAGTGGGAGACAGGGGGCCACCGGGGAGCTGTTTTTT.

The rearrangement uses TRBV6-4 and TRBJ2-1; a possible D gene is TRBD2 (6 bases). The CDR3 extends over 14 amino acids. Trimming left V 2 bases short and J 8 bases short, with 13 bases between. Per the germline V gene, CDR1 is MRHNA and CDR2 is SNTAGT. The DNA for the CDR3 is TGTGCCAGCAGTGACGGACGGGAGTGGGATGAGCAGTTCTTC. The encoded protein is CASSDGREWDEQFF.

The chain combines TRBV25-1 with TRBJ1-3; 7 bases line up with TRBD1. The CDR3 runs to 16 residues. Germline V gene data show CDR1 as MGHDK and CDR2 as SYGVNS. The ends lost 3 bases at V and 2 bases at J; junction bases unmatched: 7. For the CDR3, the DNA is TGTGCCAGCAGTGATTGGGACAGCGTGACTGGAAACACCATATATTTT. Its protein is CASSDWDSVTGNTIYF.

This clone was observed a handful of times. The gene calls are TRBV9 and TRBJ2-7; TRBD2 agrees at 7 bases. From germline, CDR1 is SGDLS and CDR2 YYNGEE. With 1 base clipped from V and 2 bases from J, the junction kept 6 bases outside the gene matches. The CDR3 spans 15 residues. This CDR3 is CASSVNSGTTYEQYF. The CDR3 nucleotides are TGTGCCAGCAGCGTAAACTCGGGGACTACCTACGAGCAGTACTTC.

Comments on this clone: This sample includes further DNA sequences coding for the same CDR3. The V gene is TRBV18, the J gene TRBJ1-2, with TRBD1 as a possible D gene (6 bases). CDR3 size: 14 residues. Germline lookup yields CDR1 KGHSH and CDR2 LQKENI. Trimming removed 0 bases at V and 3 bases at J, with 8 bases between. CDR3 amino acids: CASSPPAGDYGYTF. CDR3 DNA: TGTGCCAGCTCACCACCAGCAGGGGACTATGGCTACACCTTC.

A few counts support this clone. This rearrangement joins TRBV7-9 to TRBJ2-4; D remains unclear. CDR1 is SEHNR and CDR2 is FQNEAQ in the germline V gene (reference sequence). This CDR3 is built from 17 residues. V was trimmed by 4 bases and J by 0 bases, leaving 16 bases between them. The CDR3 coding sequence is TGTGCCAGCAGCTCCGGGTCCACCCTCCTAGCCAAAAACATTCAGTACTTC. Translation gives CASSSGSTLLAKNIQYF.

This chain joins TRBV12-1 and TRBJ2-7; TRBD2, the table's D call, was not compared with the DNA. TRBV12-1 is flagged as a pseudogene. The CDR3 sequence is 14 residues long. The DNA for the CDR3 is TGTGCCAGCGCTGAGCGGCGTCCCCTGAGGGAGCAGTACTTC. This encodes CASAERRPLREQYF.

The rearrangement links TRBV5-1 to TRBJ1-4; 7 bases agree with TRBD1. CDR1 is SGHRS and CDR2 is YFSETQ in the germline V gene. V shed 5 bases, J shed 6 bases, and the junction held 7 bases outside the gene matches. This CDR3 contains 14 residues. The chain's CDR3 is CASRDEGTDEKLFF. CDR3 bases: TGCGCCAGCAGGGACGAAGGGACAGATGAAAAACTGTTTTTT.

This chain links TRBV30 with TRBJ2-1; D is undetermined. V was pared by 2 bases and J by 8 bases, with 7 bases between. In germline, CDR1 is GTSNPN, CDR2 SVGIG (reference sequence). The CDR3 sequence is 11 residues long. The CDR3 loop is CAWSIADEQFF. The CDR3 nucleotides are TGTGCCTGGAGTATCGCCGATGAGCAGTTCTTC.

The gene calls are TRBV2 and TRBJ2-1; 15 bases are shared with TRBD2. This CDR3 has 14 amino acids. J gave up 11 bases and V 5 bases, and 4 bases lay outside the gene matches. Per germline, CDR1 SNHLY and CDR2 FYNNEI. CDR3 bases: TGTGCCAGCAGTTCCGGACTAGCGGGAGGGAAGCAGTTCTTC. Translated: CASSSGLAGGKQFF.

This clone has just a few counts. This chain joins TRBV7-2 and TRBJ1-4; D gene ambiguous. V shed 5 bases and J shed 8 bases, with 21 bases lying between them. Germline CDR1 is SGHTA and CDR2 is FQGNSA. The CDR3 contains 16 residues. The CDR3 reads CASSPSGVPGREKLFF. In nucleotides, the CDR3 is TGTGCCAGCAGCCCATCGGGAGTCCCCGGTCGAGAAAAACTGTTTTTT. Looking up the rest from reference TRBV7-2 and TRBJ1-4 gives the full variable domain: GAGVSQSPSNKVTEKGKDVELRCDPISGHTALYWYRQSLGQGLEFLIYFQGNSAPDKSGLPSDRFSAERTGGSVSTLTIQRTQQEDSAVYLCASSPSGVPGREKLFFGSGTQLSVL.

V gene TRBV5-1 combines with J gene TRBJ2-7, with D perhaps TRBD1 (6 bases). The V end was cut by 4 bases, the J end by 2 bases, with 13 bases between. The CDR3 extends over 14 amino acids. The germline V gene has CDR1 SGHRS and CDR2 YFSETQ. CDR3 DNA sequence: TGCGCCAGCAGCGGCGACAGGTTTACCTACGAGCAGTACTTC. Encoded protein: CASSGDRFTYEQYF.

This clone showed up just a few times. The rearrangement links TRBV7-2 to TRBJ1-1, with D hard to call. Germline V gene lookup returns CDR1 SGHTA and CDR2 FQGNSA. The CDR3 contains 13 residues. Trimming removed 4 bases at V and 8 bases at J, with 14 bases between. CDR3 sequence: CASSSTRRVEAFF. The CDR3 DNA reads as TGTGCCAGCAGCTCCACTCGTCGGGTGGAAGCTTTCTTT.

The chain combines TRBV29-1 with TRBJ2-7, with D possibly called TRBD1 or TRBD2 (5 bases each). Trimming took 0 bases from V and 0 from J, leaving 15 bases between them. Germline CDR1 is SQVTM and CDR2 is ANQGSEA. The CDR3 runs 16 residues. The CDR3 region has the DNA TGCAGCGTTGAAGACCCAGGGTTGGGGAGCTCCTACGAGCAGTACTTC. Its protein product is CSVEDPGLGSSYEQYF.

The rearrangement joins TRBV29-1 to TRBJ2-3, with D unclear. Looked up from germline, CDR1 is SQVTM and CDR2 is ANQGSEA. Trimming shortened V by 6 bases and J by 2 bases, and 18 bases separated the two germline ends. The CDR3 spans 15 residues. CDR3 sequence reads: CSVAPGRLSTDTQYF. DNA for the CDR3: TGCAGCGTCGCCCCCGGACGGCTCTCCACAGATACGCAGTATTTT.

The CDR3 DNA follows: TGTGCCAGCAGTCAAGTCTGGACAACCTCTGGAAACACCATATATTTT. Amino acid sequence: CASSQVWTTSGNTIYF. The chain has TRBV6-1 and TRBJ1-3, with a possible D match to TRBD1 (5 bases). The CDR3 consists of 16 residues. The V end lost 5 bases, the J end lost 0 bases, and 14 bases lay between the germline ends. The germline gives CDR1 MNHNS, CDR2 SASEGT.